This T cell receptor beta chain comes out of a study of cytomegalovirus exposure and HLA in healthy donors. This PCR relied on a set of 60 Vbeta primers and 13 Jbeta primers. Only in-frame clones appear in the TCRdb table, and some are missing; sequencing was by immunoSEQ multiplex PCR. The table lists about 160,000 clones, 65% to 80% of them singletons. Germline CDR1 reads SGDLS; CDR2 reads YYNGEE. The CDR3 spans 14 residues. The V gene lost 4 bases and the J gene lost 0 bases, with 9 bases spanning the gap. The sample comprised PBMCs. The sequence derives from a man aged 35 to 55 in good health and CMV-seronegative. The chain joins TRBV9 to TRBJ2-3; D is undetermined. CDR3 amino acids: CASSRLPSTDTQYF. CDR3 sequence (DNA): TGTGCCAGCAGCCGACTCCCTAGCACAGATACGCAGTATTTT.